These T cell receptor beta chains were read from a single sample in a study of shared clonotypes between healthy human individuals. Using immunoSEQ multiplex PCR, the repertoire was profiled, and TCRdb retains in-frame clones only, with some absent. The sample includes roughly 530,000 clones, approximately 95% of them seen just once. The sequencing sample was made of naive CD4+ T cells sorted from blood. The source of these receptors is a woman in her thirties in good health. The CDR3 runs from the conserved cysteine through the conserved F or W. The D gene is left open where the match is weak.

>TRBJ2-1|NA|TRBV9
CASSARSGPYNEQFF
TGTGCCAGCAGCGCTCGAAGCGGACCTTACAATGAGCAGTTCTTC
>TRBJ1-4|TRBD1|TRBV6-6
CASSYSLVQDRALFF
TGTGCCAGCAGTTACTCGTTGGTTCAGGACAGGGCACTGTTTTTT
>TRBJ2-5|NA|TRBV5-1
CASSPTIQETQYF
TGCGCCAGCAGCCCGACCATCCAAGAGACCCAGTACTTC
>TRBJ2-7|NA|TRBV18
CASSTQGYEQYF
TGTGCCAGCTCAACTCAGGGTTACGAGCAGTACTTC
>TRBJ1-2|TRBD1|TRBV19
CASSMTGHLRGYTF
TGTGCCAGTAGTATGACAGGGCACTTGAGAGGCTACACCTTC
>TRBJ2-5|NA|TRBV7-9
CASSPQYRSQETQYF
TGTGCCAGCAGCCCACAGTACAGATCCCAAGAGACCCAGTACTTC
>TRBJ1-1|TRBD1|TRBV5-8
CASSRFIGTGGRNTEAFF
TGTGCCAGCAGCCGCTTTATAGGGACAGGGGGCCGGAACACTGAAGCTTTCTTT
>TRBJ1-4|NA|TRBV19
CASSISQGRREKLFF
TGTGCCAGTAGTATTTCCCAGGGACGGCGGGAAAAACTGTTTTTT
>TRBJ2-7|NA|TRBV2
CASEVFGTGSYEQYF
TGTGCCAGCGAAGTCTTCGGGACGGGTTCCTACGAGCAGTACTTC
>TRBJ2-1|NA|TRBV7-9
CASSRGGQRNEQFF
TGTGCCAGCAGCCGCGGGGGACAGCGAAATGAGCAGTTCTTC